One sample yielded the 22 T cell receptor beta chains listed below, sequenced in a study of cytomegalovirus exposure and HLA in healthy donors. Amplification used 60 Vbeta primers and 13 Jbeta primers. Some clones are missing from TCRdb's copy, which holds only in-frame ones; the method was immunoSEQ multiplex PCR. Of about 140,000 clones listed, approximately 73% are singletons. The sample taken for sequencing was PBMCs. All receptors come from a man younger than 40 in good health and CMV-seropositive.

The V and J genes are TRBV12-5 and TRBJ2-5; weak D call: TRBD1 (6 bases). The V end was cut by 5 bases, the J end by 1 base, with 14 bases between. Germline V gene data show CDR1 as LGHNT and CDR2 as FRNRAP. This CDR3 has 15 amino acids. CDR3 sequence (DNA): TGTGCTAGTGGTCCGGGCTGGACAGCCCAAGAGACCCAGTACTTC. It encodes CASGPGWTAQETQYF.

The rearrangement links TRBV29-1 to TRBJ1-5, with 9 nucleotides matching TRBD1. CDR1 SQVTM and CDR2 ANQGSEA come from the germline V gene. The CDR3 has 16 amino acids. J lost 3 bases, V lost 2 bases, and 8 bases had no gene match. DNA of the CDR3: TGCAGCGTTGAACTTGGGGGGACAGGGATCAATCAGCCCCAGCATTTT. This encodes CSVELGGTGINQPQHF.

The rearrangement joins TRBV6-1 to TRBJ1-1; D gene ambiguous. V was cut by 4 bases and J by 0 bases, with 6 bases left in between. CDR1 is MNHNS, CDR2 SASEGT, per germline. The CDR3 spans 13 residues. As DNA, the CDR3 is TGTGCCAGCAGTGGGCATATGAACACTGAAGCTTTCTTT. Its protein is CASSGHMNTEAFF.

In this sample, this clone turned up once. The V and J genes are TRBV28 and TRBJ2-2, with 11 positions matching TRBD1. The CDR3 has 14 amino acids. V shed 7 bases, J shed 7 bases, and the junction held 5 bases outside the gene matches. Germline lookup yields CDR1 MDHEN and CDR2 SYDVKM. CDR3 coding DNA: TGTGCCAGCACTTCGGGACAGGGGGGCGGGGAGCTGTTTTTT. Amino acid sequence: CASTSGQGGGELFF.

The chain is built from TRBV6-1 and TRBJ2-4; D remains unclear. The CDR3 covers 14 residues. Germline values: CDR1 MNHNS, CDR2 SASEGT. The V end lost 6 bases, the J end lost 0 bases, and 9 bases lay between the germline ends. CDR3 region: CASRTGGAKNIQYF. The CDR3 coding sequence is TGTGCCAGCAGGACGGGTGGAGCCAAAAACATTCAGTACTTC.

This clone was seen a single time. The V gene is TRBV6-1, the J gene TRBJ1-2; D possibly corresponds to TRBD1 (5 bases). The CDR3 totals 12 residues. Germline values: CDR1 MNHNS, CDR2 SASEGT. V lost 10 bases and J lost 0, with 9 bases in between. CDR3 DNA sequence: TGTGCCACCAAAGGGGCTAACTATGGCTACACCTTC. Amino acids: CATKGANYGYTF.

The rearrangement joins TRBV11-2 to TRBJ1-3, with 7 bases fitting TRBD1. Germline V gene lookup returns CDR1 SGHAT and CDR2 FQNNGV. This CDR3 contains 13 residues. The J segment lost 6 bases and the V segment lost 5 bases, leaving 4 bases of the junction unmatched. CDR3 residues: CASSPGGPNTIYF. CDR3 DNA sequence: TGTGCCAGCAGCCCAGGGGGGCCAAACACCATATATTTT. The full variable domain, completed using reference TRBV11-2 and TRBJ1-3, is EAGVAQSPRYKIIEKRQSVAFWCNPISGHATLYWYQQILGQGPKLLIQFQNNGVVDDSQLPKDRFSAERLKGVDSTLKIQPAKLEDSAVYLCASSPGGPNTIYFGEGSWLTVV.

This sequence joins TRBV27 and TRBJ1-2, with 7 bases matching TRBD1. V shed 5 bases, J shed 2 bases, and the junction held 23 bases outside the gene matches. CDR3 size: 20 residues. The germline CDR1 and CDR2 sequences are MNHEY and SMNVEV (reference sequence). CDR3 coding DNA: TGTGCCAGCAGTCCCCACCCGGGACAGTCTCTTCTTAGGACAAACTATGGCTACACCTTC. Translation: CASSPHPGQSLLRTNYGYTF.

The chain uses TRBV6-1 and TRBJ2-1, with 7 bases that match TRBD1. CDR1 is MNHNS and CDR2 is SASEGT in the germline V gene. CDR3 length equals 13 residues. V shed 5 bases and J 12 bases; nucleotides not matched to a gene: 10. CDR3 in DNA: TGTGCCAGCAGTTCGACAGGGACCGTAGGGCAGTTCTTC. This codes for CASSSTGTVGQFF.

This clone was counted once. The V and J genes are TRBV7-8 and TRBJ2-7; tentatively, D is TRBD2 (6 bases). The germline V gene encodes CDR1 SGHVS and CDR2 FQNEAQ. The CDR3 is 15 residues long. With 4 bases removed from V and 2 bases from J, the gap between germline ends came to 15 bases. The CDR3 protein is CASSWDFEGTYEQYF. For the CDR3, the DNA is TGTGCCAGCAGCTGGGACTTCGAAGGGACCTACGAGCAGTACTTC.

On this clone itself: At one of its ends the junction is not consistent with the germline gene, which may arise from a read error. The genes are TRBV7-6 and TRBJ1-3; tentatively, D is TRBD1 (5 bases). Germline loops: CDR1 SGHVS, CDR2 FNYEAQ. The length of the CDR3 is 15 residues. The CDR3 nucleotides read TGTGCCAGCGGCTTGTTATCAGGGTTTGGAAACACCATATATTTT. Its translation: CASGLLSGFGNTIYF.

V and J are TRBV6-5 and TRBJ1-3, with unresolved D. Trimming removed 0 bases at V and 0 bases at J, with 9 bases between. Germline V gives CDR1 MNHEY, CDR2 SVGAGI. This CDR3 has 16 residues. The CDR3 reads CASSYSRESSGNTIYF. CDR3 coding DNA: TGTGCCAGCAGTTACTCGCGGGAAAGCTCTGGAAACACCATATATTTT.

CDR3 coding DNA: TGTGCCTTGCGGGGAGGGAACACCGGGGAGCTGTTTTTT. Protein product: CALRGGNTGELFF. The rearrangement links TRBV19 to TRBJ2-2; D is possibly TRBD2 (6 bases). CDR1 and CDR2 from the germline V gene are LNHDA and SQIVND (reference sequence). V lost 11 bases, J lost 1 base, and 11 bases lay in between. CDR3 size: 13 residues. Looking up the rest from reference TRBV19 and TRBJ2-2 gives the full variable domain: DGGITQSPKYLFRKEGQNVTLSCEQNLNHDAMYWYRQDPGQGLRLIYYSQIVNDFQKGDIAEGYSVSREKKESFPLTVTSAQKNPTAFYLCALRGGNTGELFFGEGSRLTVL.

The CDR3 nucleotides read TGTGCCAGCAGCCGCGGGAGCCAAGAGACCCAGTACTTC. Encoded protein: CASSRGSQETQYF. V gene TRBV7-8 combines with J gene TRBJ2-5; 7 bases line up with TRBD2. The J segment lost 1 base and the V segment lost 5 bases, leaving 1 base of the junction unmatched. Germline assignment: CDR1 SGHVS and CDR2 FQNEAQ. This CDR3 region has 13 residues.

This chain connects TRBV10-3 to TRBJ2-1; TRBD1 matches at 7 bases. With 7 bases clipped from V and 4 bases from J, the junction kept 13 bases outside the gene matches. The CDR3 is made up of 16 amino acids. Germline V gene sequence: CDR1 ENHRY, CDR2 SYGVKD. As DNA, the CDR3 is TGTGCCATCACGGGACAGCTAGGGGATTGGTACAATGAGCAGTTCTTC. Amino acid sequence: CAITGQLGDWYNEQFF.

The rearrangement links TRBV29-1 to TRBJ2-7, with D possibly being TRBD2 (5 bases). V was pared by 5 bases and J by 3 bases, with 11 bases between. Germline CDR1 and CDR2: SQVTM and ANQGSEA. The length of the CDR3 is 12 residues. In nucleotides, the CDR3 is TGCAGCGTTTACGGACTCTACTACGAGCAGTACTTC. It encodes CSVYGLYYEQYF.

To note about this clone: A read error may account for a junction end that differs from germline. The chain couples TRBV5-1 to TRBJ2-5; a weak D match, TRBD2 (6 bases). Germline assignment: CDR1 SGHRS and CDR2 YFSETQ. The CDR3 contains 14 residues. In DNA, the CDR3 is TGCGCCAGCAGCCCGCCGGCGGGGCAAGGGACCCAGTACTTC. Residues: CASSPPAGQGTQYF.

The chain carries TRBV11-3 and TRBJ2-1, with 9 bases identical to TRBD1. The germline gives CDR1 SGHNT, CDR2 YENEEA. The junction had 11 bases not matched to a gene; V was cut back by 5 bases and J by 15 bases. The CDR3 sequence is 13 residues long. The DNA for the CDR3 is TGTGCCAGCAGCAACAGACAGGGGGGGGGTCGGTTCTTC. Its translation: CASSNRQGGGRFF.

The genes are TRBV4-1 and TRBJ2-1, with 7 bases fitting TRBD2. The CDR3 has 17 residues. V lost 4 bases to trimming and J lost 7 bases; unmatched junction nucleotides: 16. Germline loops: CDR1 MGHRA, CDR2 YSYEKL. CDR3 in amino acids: CASSPAYRRGGENEQFF. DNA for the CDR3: TGCGCCAGCAGCCCGGCTTACCGAAGGGGAGGGGAAAATGAGCAGTTCTTC.

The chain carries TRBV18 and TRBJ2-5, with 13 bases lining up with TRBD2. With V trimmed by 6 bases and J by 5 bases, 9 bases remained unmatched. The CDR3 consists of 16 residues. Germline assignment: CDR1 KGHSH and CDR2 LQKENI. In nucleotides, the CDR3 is TGTGCCAGCTCGTCCGGACTAGCGGGAGTCGGGGAGACCCAGTACTTC. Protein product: CASSSGLAGVGETQYF.

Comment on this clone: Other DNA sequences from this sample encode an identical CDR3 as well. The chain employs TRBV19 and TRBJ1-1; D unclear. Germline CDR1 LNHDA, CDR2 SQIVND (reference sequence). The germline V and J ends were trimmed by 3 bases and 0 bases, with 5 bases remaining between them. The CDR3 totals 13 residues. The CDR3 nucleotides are TGTGCCAGTAGTATTTCGGTGAACACTGAAGCTTTCTTT. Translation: CASSISVNTEAFF.

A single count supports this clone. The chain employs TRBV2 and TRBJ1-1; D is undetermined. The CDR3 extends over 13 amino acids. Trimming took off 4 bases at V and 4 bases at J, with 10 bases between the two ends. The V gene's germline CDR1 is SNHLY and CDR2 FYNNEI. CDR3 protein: CASSVGESTEAFF. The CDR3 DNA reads TGTGCCAGCAGTGTTGGGGAGAGCACTGAAGCTTTCTTT.